A selection of T cell receptor beta chains follows, all from one sample in a study of cytomegalovirus exposure and HLA in healthy donors. Here immunoSEQ multiplex PCR was the method, and the copy in TCRdb shows in-frame clones only, minus some. The sample shows about 140,000 clones, 88% of them seen only once. Sequences were obtained from PBMCs. The source is a middle-aged woman in good health and CMV-seronegative. CDR3s include the opening cysteine and the closing phenylalanine or tryptophan. A D gene is named only where the DNA matches it firmly. The size field is filled for only some rows; it gives once, few, many or a size class.

J | D | size | V | CDR3 | DNA
TRBJ2-5 | - | - | TRBV6-6 | CASSSSRGETQYF | TGTGCCAGCAGCTCATCCCGGGGGGAGACCCAGTACTTC
TRBJ2-5 | - | - | TRBV6-5 | CASSYFRGMETQYF | TGTGCCAGCAGTTACTTCAGGGGCATGGAGACCCAGTACTTC
TRBJ2-7 | - | - | TRBV5-5 | CASSFSPTSYEQYF | TGTGCCAGCAGCTTTAGCCCCACCTCCTACGAGCAGTACTTC
TRBJ2-3 | TRBD2 | - | TRBV5-4 | CAGGGVSTDTQYF | TGTGCCGGTGGGGGGGTGTCCACAGATACGCAGTATTTT
TRBJ1-2 | TRBD1 | once | TRBV5-1 | CASSLEGQGYGYTF | TGCGCCAGCAGCTTGGAAGGACAGGGGTATGGCTACACCTTC
TRBJ1-5 | TRBD1 | - | TRBV28 | CASSDGQGKTGNQPQHF | TGTGCCAGCAGCGATGGACAGGGAAAAACTGGCAATCAGCCCCAGCATTTT
TRBJ2-7 | TRBD1 | - | TRBV5-6 | CASSHSPTGLWVEQYF | TGTGCCAGCAGCCATTCCCCGACAGGGCTCTGGGTCGAGCAGTACTTC
TRBJ2-2 | TRBD2 | - | TRBV7-9 | CASSASGRTGELFF | TGTGCCAGCAGCGCTAGCGGGAGGACCGGGGAGCTGTTTTTT
TRBJ2-3 | - | - | TRBV6-5 | CASSYTSTGFTDTQYF | TGTGCCAGCAGTTACACATCGACAGGATTCACAGATACGCAGTATTTT
TRBJ2-7 | TRBD2 | - | TRBV6-1 | CASRLLAEAYEQYF | TGTGCCAGCCGCCTTCTAGCGGAGGCCTACGAGCAGTACTTC
TRBJ1-5 | TRBD1 | - | TRBV19 | CASNRDRGDQPQHF | TGTGCCAGTAACCGGGACAGGGGGGATCAGCCCCAGCATTTT
TRBJ2-3 | TRBD2 | - | TRBV9 | CASSITTSGVSTDTQYF | TGTGCCAGCAGCATCACGACTAGCGGGGTTAGCACAGATACGCAGTATTTT
TRBJ2-7 | - | - | TRBV9 | CASSVAGGSSYEQYF | TGTGCCAGCAGCGTAGCTGGCGGTAGCTCCTACGAGCAGTACTTC
TRBJ2-7 | - | - | TRBV5-1 | CASSTPNGEQYF | TGCGCCAGCAGCACCCCCAACGGCGAGCAGTACTTC
TRBJ2-4 | TRBD1 | - | TRBV6-5 | CASSYNGQGDIQYF | TGTGCCAGCAGTTACAACGGACAGGGGGACATTCAGTACTTC
TRBJ1-2 | TRBD1 | - | TRBV6-6 | CASSSPGTGHYGYTF | TGTGCCAGCAGTTCCCCCGGGACAGGCCACTATGGCTACACCTTC
TRBJ2-1 | - | - | TRBV7-9 | CASSLGVVSYNEQFF | TGTGCCAGCAGCTTAGGAGTCGTCTCCTACAATGAGCAGTTCTTC
TRBJ1-1 | - | - | TRBV6-1 | CASSDLFGELKAFF | TGTGCCAGCAGTGACCTATTTGGGGAGCTGAAAGCTTTCTTT
TRBJ1-4 | - | - | TRBV4-3 | CASSQLGGRTPATNEKLFF | TGCGCCAGCAGCCAACTGGGGGGGCGAACCCCTGCAACTAATGAAAAACTGTTTTTT
TRBJ2-1 | - | - | TRBV5-1 | CASSLAWGGKYNEQFF | TGCGCCAGCAGCTTGGCCTGGGGCGGAAAGTACAATGAGCAGTTCTTC
TRBJ2-5 | TRBD2 | - | TRBV5-4 | CASSLAGSGEHQETQYF | TGTGCCAGCAGCTTGGCCGGTAGCGGGGAACACCAAGAGACCCAGTACTTC
TRBJ2-1 | - | - | TRBV7-2 | CASKSDSGYNEQFF | TGTGCCAGCAAGTCGGATAGCGGCTACAATGAGCAGTTCTTC
TRBJ1-1 | - | - | TRBV7-8 | CASSLVRGTEAFF | TGTGCCAGCAGCTTAGTCAGGGGCACTGAAGCTTTCTTT
TRBJ2-3 | TRBD2 | - | TRBV5-8 | CASRNAGEAADTQYF | TGTGCCAGCAGGAACGCGGGGGAGGCCGCAGATACGCAGTATTTT
TRBJ1-5 | TRBD1 | - | TRBV6-1 | CASRPGQGINQPQHF | TGTGCCAGCAGGCCGGGACAGGGAATAAATCAGCCCCAGCATTTT
TRBJ2-2 | - | - | TRBV10-3 | CAISAWGQGNTGELVF | -
TRBJ2-1 | TRBD2 | once | TRBV11-3 | CASSLRRLAGDNEQFF | TGTGCCAGCAGCCTCCGAAGACTAGCGGGAGACAATGAGCAGTTCTTC
TRBJ1-5 | TRBD1 | - | TRBV18 | CASSAGQGYSNQPQHF | TGTGCCAGCTCAGCGGGACAGGGATATAGCAATCAGCCCCAGCATTTT
TRBJ1-1 | - | few | TRBV7-3 | CASSWGRDTEAFF | TGTGCCAGCAGTTGGGGGCGGGACACTGAAGCTTTCTTT
TRBJ2-5 | - | - | TRBV6-1 | CASSDFDRSEETQYF | TGTGCCAGCAGTGACTTTGACAGATCGGAGGAGACCCAGTACTTC
TRBJ2-7 | - | - | TRBV21-1 | CASSYSGSGSYEQYF | TGTGCCAGCAGCTATAGCGGGAGCGGATCCTACGAGCAGTACTTC
TRBJ2-7 | TRBD2 | - | TRBV5-6 | CASTPRAGGPYEQYF | TGTGCCAGCACCCCCCGGGCGGGAGGGCCTTACGAGCAGTACTTC
TRBJ2-5 | - | - | TRBV12-2 | CVGRGTRRQSDF | -
TRBJ2-5 | TRBD2 | - | TRBV5-4 | CASATSGSHQETQYF | TGTGCCAGTGCAACTAGCGGGAGCCACCAAGAGACCCAGTACTTC
TRBJ2-7 | - | few | TRBV5-1 | CASSFSQGWYEQYF | TGCGCCAGCAGCTTCTCACAGGGTTGGTACGAGCAGTACTTC
TRBJ1-2 | - | - | TRBV4-1 | CASSQDIAGAGYGYTF | TGCGCCAGCAGCCAAGATATCGCTGGGGCCGGCTATGGCTACACCTTC
TRBJ2-1 | - | - | TRBV7-9 | CASSLQVSYNEQFF | TGTGCCAGCAGCTTACAGGTCTCTTACAATGAGCAGTTCTTC
TRBJ1-1 | - | - | TRBV6-5 | CASRRQVYTEAFF | TGTGCCAGCAGGCGACAGGTCTACACTGAAGCTTTCTTT
TRBJ2-3 | TRBD2 | - | TRBV10-2 | CASRPAGRDTQYF | TGCGCCAGCAGACCAGCGGGGAGAGATACGCAGTATTTT
TRBJ2-3 | TRBD2 | - | TRBV6-1 | CASRLAGGTDTQYF | TGTGCCAGCCGACTAGCGGGGGGCACAGATACGCAGTATTTT
TRBJ2-7 | TRBD2 | - | TRBV27 | CASSPMSGRSHEQYF | TGTGCCAGCAGTCCGATGAGCGGGAGGTCCCACGAGCAGTACTTC
TRBJ2-1 | TRBD2 | - | TRBV5-4 | CASSARLAGAYNEQFF | TGTGCCAGCAGCGCAAGACTAGCGGGAGCCTACAATGAGCAGTTCTTC
TRBJ2-7 | - | - | TRBV7-9 | CASASSRGSYEQYF | TGTGCCAGCGCATCTAGTAGGGGGTCCTACGAGCAGTACTTC
TRBJ2-2 | - | - | TRBV9 | CASSPRTENTGELFF | TGTGCCAGCAGCCCCCGGACAGAGAACACCGGGGAGCTGTTTTTT
TRBJ2-1 | TRBD1 | - | TRBV5-8 | CASRRTGAGEQFF | TGTGCCAGCAGGCGAACAGGGGCCGGTGAGCAGTTCTTC
TRBJ2-5 | TRBD2 | - | TRBV5-6 | CASSLLGEGGETQYF | TGTGCCAGCAGCTTACTAGGGGAGGGCGGCGAGACCCAGTACTTC
TRBJ2-5 | - | once | TRBV9 | CASSVAGSETQYF | TGTGCCAGCAGCGTAGCCGGGAGCGAGACCCAGTACTTC
TRBJ2-1 | TRBD2 | - | TRBV6-6 | CASSLTSAYAQFF | TGTGCCAGCAGCCTAACTAGCGCATACGCTCAGTTCTTC
TRBJ2-7 | - | once | TRBV11-3 | CASSLRSQAGYVYEQYF | TGTGCCAGCAGCCTAAGATCCCAGGCGGGATACGTCTACGAGCAGTACTTC
TRBJ2-5 | - | - | TRBV20-1 | CSARYLETQYF | TGCAGTGCTAGATACTTGGAGACCCAGTACTTC
TRBJ2-1 | - | - | TRBV29-1 | CSVSGTRDNEQFF | TGCAGCGTTTCAGGGACAAGAGACAATGAGCAGTTCTTC
TRBJ2-2 | TRBD2 | - | TRBV4-2 | CASSPGLAGSGELFF | TGTGCCAGCAGCCCCGGACTAGCGGGATCCGGGGAGCTGTTTTTT
TRBJ1-2 | - | - | TRBV28 | CASSLIYEYGYTF | TGTGCCAGCAGTTTAATCTACGAATATGGCTACACCTTC
TRBJ2-7 | TRBD2 | - | TRBV7-2 | CASSRGRLAGVEEQYF | TGTGCCAGCAGCAGGGGTAGACTAGCGGGAGTGGAAGAGCAGTACTTC